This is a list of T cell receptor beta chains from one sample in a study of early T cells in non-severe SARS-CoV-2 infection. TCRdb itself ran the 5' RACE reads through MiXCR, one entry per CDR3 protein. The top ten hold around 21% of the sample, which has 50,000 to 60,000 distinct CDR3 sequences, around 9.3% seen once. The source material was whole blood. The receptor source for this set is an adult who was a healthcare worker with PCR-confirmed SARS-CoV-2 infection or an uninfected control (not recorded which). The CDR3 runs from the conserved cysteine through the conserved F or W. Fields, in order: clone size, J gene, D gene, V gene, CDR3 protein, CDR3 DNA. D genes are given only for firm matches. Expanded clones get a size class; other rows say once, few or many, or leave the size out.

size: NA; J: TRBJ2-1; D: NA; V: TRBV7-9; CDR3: CASSLVGTLNEQFF; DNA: TGTGCCAGCAGCTTAGTAGGGACACTCAATGAGCAGTTCTTC
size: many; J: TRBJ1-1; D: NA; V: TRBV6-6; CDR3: CASSYSAGWNTEAFF; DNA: TGTGCCAGCAGTTACTCGGCGGGGTGGAACACTGAAGCTTTCTTT
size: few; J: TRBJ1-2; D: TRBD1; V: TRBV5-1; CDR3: CASSSGTGGNYGYTF; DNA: TGCGCCAGCAGCTCGGGGACAGGCGGTAACTATGGCTACACCTTC
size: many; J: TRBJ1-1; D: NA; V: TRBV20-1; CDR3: CSARGWGNTEAFF; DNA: TGCAGTGCTCGAGGATGGGGGAACACTGAAGCTTTCTTT
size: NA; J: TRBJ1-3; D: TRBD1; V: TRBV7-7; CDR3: CASSPGTGGLSGNTIYF; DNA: TGTGCCAGCAGCCCCGGGACAGGGGGCCTCTCTGGAAACACCATATATTTT
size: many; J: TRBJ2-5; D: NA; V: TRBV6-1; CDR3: CASSRVQETQYF; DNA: TGTGCCAGCAGTCGGGTCCAAGAGACCCAGTACTTC
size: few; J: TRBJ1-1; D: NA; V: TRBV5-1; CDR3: CASSFDLNTEAFF; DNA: TGCGCCAGCAGCTTTGACCTGAACACTGAAGCTTTCTTT
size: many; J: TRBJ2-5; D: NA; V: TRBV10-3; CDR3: CAISESNEETQYF; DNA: TGTGCCATCAGTGAGTCGAACGAAGAGACCCAGTACTTC
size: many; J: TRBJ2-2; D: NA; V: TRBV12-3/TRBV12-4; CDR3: CASSSDTTGELFF; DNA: TGTGCCAGCAGTTCGGACACCACCGGGGAGCTGTTTTTT
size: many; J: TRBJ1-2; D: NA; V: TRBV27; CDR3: CASSLGRGTGYTF; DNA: TGTGCCAGCAGTTTGGGCCGAGGGACTGGCTACACCTTC